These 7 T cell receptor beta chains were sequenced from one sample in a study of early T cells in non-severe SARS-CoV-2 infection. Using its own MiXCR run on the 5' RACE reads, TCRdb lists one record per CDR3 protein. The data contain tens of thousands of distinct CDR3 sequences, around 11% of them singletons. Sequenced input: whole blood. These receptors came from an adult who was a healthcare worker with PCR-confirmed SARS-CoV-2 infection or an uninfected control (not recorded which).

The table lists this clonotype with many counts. The CDR3 region has the DNA TGCAGCGTCACCAGCTCAGATACGCAGTATTTT. Translation gives CSVTSSDTQYF. This sequence joins TRBV29-1 and TRBJ2-3; no clear D gene. The germline CDR1 and CDR2 sequences are SQVTM and ANQGSEA. The CDR3 is 11 residues long. Trimming took 6 bases from V and 4 from J, leaving 8 bases between them.

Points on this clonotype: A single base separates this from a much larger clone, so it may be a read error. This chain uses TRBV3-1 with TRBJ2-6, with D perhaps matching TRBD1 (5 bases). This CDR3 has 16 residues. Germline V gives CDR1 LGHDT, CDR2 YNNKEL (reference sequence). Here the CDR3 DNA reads TGTGCCAGCAGCCAAGACGGCCGCCCTGGGGCCAGCGTCCTGACTTTC. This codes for CASSQDGRPGASVLTF.

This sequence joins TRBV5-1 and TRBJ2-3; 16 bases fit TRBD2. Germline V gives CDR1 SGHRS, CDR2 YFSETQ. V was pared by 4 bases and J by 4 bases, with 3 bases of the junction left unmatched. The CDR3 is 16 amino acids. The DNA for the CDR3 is TGCGCCAGCAGCGTGGGACTAGCGGGGGGGCCAGATACGCAGTATTTT. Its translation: CASSVGLAGGPDTQYF.

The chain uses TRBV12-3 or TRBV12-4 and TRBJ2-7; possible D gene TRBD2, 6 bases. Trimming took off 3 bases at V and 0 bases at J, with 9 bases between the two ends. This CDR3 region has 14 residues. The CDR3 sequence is CASSFGDFSYEQYF. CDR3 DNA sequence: TGTGCCAGCAGTTTCGGGGACTTCTCCTACGAGCAGTACTTC.

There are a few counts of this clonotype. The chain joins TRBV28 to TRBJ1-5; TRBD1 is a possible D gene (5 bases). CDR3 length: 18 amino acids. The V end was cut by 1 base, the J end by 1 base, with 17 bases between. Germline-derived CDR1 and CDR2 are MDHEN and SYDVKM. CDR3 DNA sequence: TGTGCCAGCAGTTTATCAGGCAGGGTGATGGCGAGCAATCAGCCCCAGCATTTT. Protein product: CASSLSGRVMASNQPQHF.

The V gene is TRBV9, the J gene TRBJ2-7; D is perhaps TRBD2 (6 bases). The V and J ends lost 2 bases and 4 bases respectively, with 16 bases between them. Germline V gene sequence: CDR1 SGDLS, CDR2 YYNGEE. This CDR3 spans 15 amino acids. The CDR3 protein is CASSVSGLNDYEQYF. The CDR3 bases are TGTGCCAGCAGCGTCTCGGGACTGAATGATTACGAGCAGTACTTC.

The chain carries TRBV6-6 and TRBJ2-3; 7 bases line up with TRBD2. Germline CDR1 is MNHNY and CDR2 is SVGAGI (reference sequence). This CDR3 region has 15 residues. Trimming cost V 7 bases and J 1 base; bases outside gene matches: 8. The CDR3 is CASTERGDGTDTQYF. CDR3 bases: TGTGCCAGCACCGAACGGGGGGACGGCACAGATACGCAGTATTTT.